These 3 T cell receptor beta chains were sequenced from one sample in a study of OX40 agonist ivuxolimab in advanced cancers. The table came from immunoSEQ multiplex PCR; TCRdb's copy has only in-frame clones and leaves some out. The sample includes approximately 60,000 clones, around 82% seen only once; the top ten take around 2%. The sample was CD4+ or CD8+ T cells sorted from blood, taken in a trial of the OX40 agonist ivuxolimab. These receptors were taken from an adult with an advanced solid tumor such as melanoma, head and neck, liver or kidney cancer.

This sequence joins TRBV18 and TRBJ2-7; D is perhaps TRBD2 (6 bases). The ends were cut back, 2 bases at V and 6 bases at J, with 11 bases in the middle. Germline values: CDR1 KGHSH, CDR2 LQKENI. The CDR3 loop spans 13 amino acids. CDR3 coding DNA: TGTGCCAGCTCACCAGGGACGGAGGGCGAGCAGTACTTC. Protein product: CASSPGTEGEQYF.

The chain has TRBV7-2 and TRBJ1-1, with no clear D. CDR3 length: 13 residues. Trimming pared 0 bases from V and 5 bases from J, leaving 7 bases between. Germline V lookup: CDR1 SGHTA, CDR2 FQGNSA. The DNA of the CDR3 is TGTGCCAGCAGCTTAGCGCTAGGGACTGAAGCTTTCTTT. Residues: CASSLALGTEAFF. Full variable domain (remainder filled in from reference TRBV7-2 and TRBJ1-1): GAGVSQSPSNKVTEKGKDVELRCDPISGHTALYWYRQSLGQGLEFLIYFQGNSAPDKSGLPSDRFSAERTGGSVSTLTIQRTQQEDSAVYLCASSLALGTEAFFGQGTRLTVV.

The chain carries TRBV2 and TRBJ1-4; 7 bases line up with TRBD1. V shed 6 bases and J 3 bases; nucleotides not matched to a gene: 4. CDR3 length: 14 amino acids. Germline assignment: CDR1 SNHLY and CDR2 FYNNEI. For the CDR3, the DNA is TGTGCCAGCAGCGCCGGGACAGCTAATGAAAAACTGTTTTTT. Its protein product is CASSAGTANEKLFF.